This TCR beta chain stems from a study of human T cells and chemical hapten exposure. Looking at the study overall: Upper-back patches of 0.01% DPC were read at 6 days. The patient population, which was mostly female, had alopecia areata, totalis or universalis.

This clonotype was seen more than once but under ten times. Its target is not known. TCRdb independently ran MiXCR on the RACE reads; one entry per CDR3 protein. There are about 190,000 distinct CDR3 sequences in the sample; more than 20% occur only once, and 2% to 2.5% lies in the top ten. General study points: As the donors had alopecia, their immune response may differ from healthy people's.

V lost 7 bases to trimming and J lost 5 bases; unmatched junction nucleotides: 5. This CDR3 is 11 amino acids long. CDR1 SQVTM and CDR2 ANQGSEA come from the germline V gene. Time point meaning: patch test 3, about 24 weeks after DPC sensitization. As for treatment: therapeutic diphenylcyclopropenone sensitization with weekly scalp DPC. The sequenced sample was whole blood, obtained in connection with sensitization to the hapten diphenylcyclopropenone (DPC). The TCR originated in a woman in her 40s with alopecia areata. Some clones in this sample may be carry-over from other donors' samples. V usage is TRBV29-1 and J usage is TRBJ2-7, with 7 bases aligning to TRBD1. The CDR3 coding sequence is TGCAGCGCCGCAGGGGGTCACGAGCAGTACTTC. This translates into CSAAGGHEQYF.